This T cell receptor beta chain is from a study of beta chain features in type 1 diabetes. Expressed TCRB transcripts were sequenced, since all the RNA that had been isolated was reverse transcribed. Measured with immunoSEQ multiplex PCR; TCRdb has only the in-frame clones, and not every one. The table includes roughly 230,000 clones, 7.5% to 10% detected once. This clone appeared a few times. V was shortened by 7 bases and J by 6 bases, with 14 bases between the two germline ends. The CDR3 is 13 amino acids. CDR1 and CDR2 (germline): SGHRS, YFSETQ. The clonotype was recovered from a young woman in good health. This rearrangement joins TRBV5-1 to TRBJ2-4; a possible D gene is TRBD2 (6 bases). Specimen: naive CD4+ T cells from blood. CDR3 in DNA: TGCGCCAGCGCGGGGATCCCAGGAAACATTCAGTACTTC. Translating gives CASAGIPGNIQYF.